Below, one TCR beta chain is given with its context. This specimen comes from a study of blood T cell repertoires in COVID-19. Study overall: The United States, Italy and Spain provided the acute and convalescent COVID-19 samples. Sample material is recorded as cDNA or gDNA derived from T cells, B-cell-depleted T cells, or PBMCs.

The CDR3 runs 14 residues. With 0 bases removed from V and 8 bases from J, the gap between germline ends came to 11 bases. Germline CDR1 reads SGHAT; CDR2 reads FQNNGV. Original handling: Amplification of reference gene primers provided the estimated nucleated cell counts. Clones were sequenced by immunoSEQ multiplex PCR, and TCRdb holds only the in-frame ones, with some missing. D and trimming were read from the DNA, whereas the V and J calls and clone size are those reported in that table. The sample yields roughly 40,000 clones, around 87% seen once. This clonotype was obtained from a man aged 50-59 years in a cohort sampled during active COVID-19. This rearrangement joins TRBV11-2 to TRBJ2-1; tentatively, D is TRBD1 (6 bases). Sequenced material: peripheral blood. CDR3 in DNA: TGTGCCAGCAGCTTAGATCTCTGGGGGCATGAGCAGTTCTTC. Residues: CASSLDLWGHEQFF.